This TCR beta chain emerged from a study of cytomegalovirus exposure and HLA in healthy donors. Whole-study context: The early release's HLA-typed donors yielded roughly 85 million unique TCRs. Overall study results and limits: Reports state that TCR beta sequences accurately predicted most subjects' HLA-A and HLA-B alleles.

The PCR employed 60 Vbeta primers together with 13 Jbeta primers. This table comes from immunoSEQ multiplex PCR, and its TCRdb copy is limited to in-frame clones, with some not included. This sample has around 190,000 clones, with roughly a tenth found just once. The CDR3 runs 15 residues. Germline CDR1 is MNHEY and CDR2 is SMNVEV (reference sequence). The germline V and J ends were trimmed by 6 bases and 1 base, with 13 bases remaining between them. This clone was recorded a few times. Its antigen is not identified. This clonotype was sampled from a woman aged 25-40 years in good health and CMV-seropositive. The specimen was PBMCs. The genes are TRBV27 and TRBJ1-5; tentative D call: TRBD1 (5 bases). CDR3: CASSTDNGSNQPQHF. CDR3 sequence (DNA): TGTGCCAGCAGCACGGACAATGGAAGCAATCAGCCCCAGCATTTT.